This T cell receptor (beta chain) derives from a study of tissue T cells after allogeneic stem cell transplantation. Regarding the study as a whole: The patient cohort was small and clinically heterogeneous, with limited sampling depth. In patients and mice, blood and spleen missed much of tissue repertoire.

CDR3 size: 14 residues. From germline, CDR1 is SQVTM and CDR2 ANQGSEA. Losses at the gene ends were 7 bases for V and 4 bases for J; bases not matched to a gene: 9. Concerning this clone: Its antigen is still unknown.

TCRdb's table, derived via immunoSEQ multiplex PCR, lists solely in-frame clones and lacks some. Among about 42,000 clones, 80% to 95% were seen once, and the ten largest hold 3% to 4%. Here the sequenced sample was blood, taken before transplantation. This TCR derives from a woman between 35 and 70 years old who later had graft-versus-host disease after an allogeneic stem cell transplant. This chain links TRBV29-1 with TRBJ1-1; 10 bases align to TRBD1. The CDR3, as DNA: TGCAGCGCTGCTACGACAGGGGGCGGCACTGAAGCTTTCTTT. This codes for CSAATTGGGTEAFF.